Listed below are T cell receptor beta chains from one sample, sequenced in a study of T cells in localized non-small cell lung cancer. This table comes from immunoSEQ multiplex PCR, and its TCRdb copy is limited to in-frame clones, with some not included. The data hold 39,000 or so clones, with 83% observed a single time. The specimen comprised PBMCs, sampled before any cancer treatment. The receptors here all came from a man aged 35 to 69 with stage II lung adenocarcinoma. Both conserved end residues are part of each CDR3. Each record gives: V gene, clone size, J gene, D gene, CDR3 DNA, CDR3 protein. The D gene is left open where the match is weak. The size entry is marked missing in some rows and otherwise reads once, few, many or a size class.

TRBV7-9	NA	TRBJ2-5	TRBD1	TGTGCCAGCAGCTTAAGGGTAGGGACAGGGGGAGAGACCCAGTACTTC	CASSLRVGTGGETQYF
TRBV7-3	NA	TRBJ2-1	NA	TGTGCCAGCAGCTCAACAGGGTACAATGAGCAGTTCTTC	CASSSTGYNEQFF
TRBV5-1	once	TRBJ2-3	NA	TGCGCCAGCAGCGATAGGGATACGCAGTATTTT	CASSDRDTQYF
TRBV13	NA	TRBJ2-5	TRBD1	TGTGCCAGCAGTTCTCGACAGGGAGAGGGAATGGAGACCCAGTACTTC	CASSSRQGEGMETQYF
TRBV9	NA	TRBJ1-5	TRBD1	TGTGCCAGCAGCGTAGGACAGGGAGTGGACCAGCCCCAGCATTTT	CASSVGQGVDQPQHF
TRBV2	NA	TRBJ2-2	TRBD2	TGTGCCAGCGGAGCGGGAGGCGGGGAGCTGTTTTTT	CASGAGGGELFF
TRBV25-1	NA	TRBJ1-1	NA	TGTGCCAGCAGTGAAGGTGGGCAGGTCGCTGAAGCTTTCTTT	CASSEGGQVAEAFF
TRBV5-1	NA	TRBJ2-5	NA	TGCGCCAGCAGCTTGGAGGGGGGCAACCAAGAGACCCAGTACTTC	CASSLEGGNQETQYF
TRBV5-6	NA	TRBJ2-1	NA	TGTGCCAGCAGCTTGGGGGGCCCCACATCCTACAATGAGCAGTTCTTC	CASSLGGPTSYNEQFF
TRBV4-2	NA	TRBJ2-3	TRBD1	TGTGCCAGCAGCCAGACAGGGATTCGGTACAATACGCAGTATTTT	CASSQTGIRYNTQYF
TRBV19	NA	TRBJ2-5	TRBD2	TGTGCCAGCAACTCTGACGGGAGGGCCGGAGAGACCCAGTACTTC	CASNSDGRAGETQYF
TRBV27	NA	TRBJ1-5	NA	TGTGCCAGCAGTCTTGCAAGCAATAGCAATCAGCCCCAGCATTTT	CASSLASNSNQPQHF
TRBV6-5	NA	TRBJ1-2	NA	TGTGCCAGCACCACTGAAAGGGCGTACGGCTACACCTTC	CASTTERAYGYTF
TRBV30	NA	TRBJ2-5	TRBD1	TGTGCCTGGAGACAGGGGGCAGAGACCCAGTACTTC	CAWRQGAETQYF
TRBV7-9	NA	TRBJ2-1	TRBD2	TGTGCCAGCAGCTTAGCGTCGGGACTACCCTACAATGAGCAGTTCTTC	CASSLASGLPYNEQFF
TRBV7-2	few	TRBJ1-3	NA	TGTGCCAGCAGCCACGGAAACACCATATATTTT	CASSHGNTIYF
TRBV4-3	NA	TRBJ2-3	NA	TGCGCCAGCAGCCAAGGCAGGGTACATACGCAGTATTTT	CASSQGRVHTQYF
TRBV6-5	NA	TRBJ1-1	NA	TGTGCCAGCAGCCCTCGTCCTCAGGGGTGGGCTTTCTTT	CASSPRPQGWAFF
TRBV15	NA	TRBJ1-3	NA	TGTGCCACCAGCAGCTACATCCACTCTGGAAACACCATATATTTT	CATSSYIHSGNTIYF
TRBV7-2	few	TRBJ1-2	NA	TGTGCCAGCAGCTTGATCGAAGGCTACACCTTC	CASSLIEGYTF
TRBV5-4	NA	TRBJ1-2	NA	TGTGCCAGCAGCTTGGAGGGACGGGTGAACTACACCTTC	CASSLEGRVNYTF
TRBV7-9	NA	TRBJ1-5	NA	TGTGCCAGCAGCTTAGAGTCAGGGAGCAATCAGCCCCAGCATTTT	CASSLESGSNQPQHF
TRBV10-1	medium-sized	TRBJ2-3	TRBD2	TGCGCCAGCAGTGGTCTAGCGGTAACTAGCACAGATACGCAGTATTTT	CASSGLAVTSTDTQYF
TRBV7-8	NA	TRBJ1-4	NA	TGTGCCAGCAGCATAGGGCAGTATCTGACCTCCCCACTGGAAAAACTGTTTTTT	CASSIGQYLTSPLEKLFF
TRBV18	NA	TRBJ2-6	NA	TGTGCCAGCTCACCAGGCCTCAGCTCTGGGGCCAACGTCCTGACTTTC	CASSPGLSSGANVLTF
TRBV27	NA	TRBJ2-3	NA	TGTGCCAGCACCCCCTTAGGGGGAGGGTCCACAGATACGCAGTATTTT	CASTPLGGGSTDTQYF
TRBV6-6	NA	TRBJ2-1	NA	TGTGCCAGCAGCCGGGACTCCTACAATGAGCAGTTCTTC	CASSRDSYNEQFF
TRBV6-6	NA	TRBJ1-2	TRBD1	TGTGCCAGCACCGGGACAGGGGATCACTATGGCTACACCTTC	CASTGTGDHYGYTF
TRBV7-9	NA	TRBJ2-7	TRBD1	TGTGCCAGCAGCTACAAAAGGGACAGTGATACCTACGAGCAGTACTTC	CASSYKRDSDTYEQYF
TRBV7-9	NA	TRBJ2-2	TRBD1	TGTGCCAGCAGCTTAGCAGGGGGCCGGACCGGGGAGCTGTTTTTT	CASSLAGGRTGELFF
TRBV6-5	NA	TRBJ2-2	NA	TGTGCCAGCAGAGTAACAGATCCCGGGGAGCTGTTTTTT	CASRVTDPGELFF
TRBV6-6	NA	TRBJ1-2	NA	TGTGCCAGCAGTTCCCCCCAGGCCGGGAATCGGGATGGCTACACCTTC	CASSSPQAGNRDGYTF
TRBV7-9	once	TRBJ2-1	TRBD2	TGTGCCAGCAGCGAGGGACTAGCGGTGTACAATGAGCAGTTCTTC	CASSEGLAVYNEQFF
TRBV6-1	NA	TRBJ2-7	TRBD2	TGTGCCAGCACTCCCCCCCGAGCGGGAGGGTACGAGCAGTACTTC	CASTPPRAGGYEQYF
TRBV28	NA	TRBJ2-6	NA	TGTGCCAGCAGCCCCCCCCGCGGGTTTCCTGGGGCCAACGTCCTGACTTTC	CASSPPRGFPGANVLTF
TRBV14	NA	TRBJ2-3	NA	TGTGCCAGCAGCCCCACTTCTCTTTTCTTGGATACGCAGTATTTT	CASSPTSLFLDTQYF
TRBV28	NA	TRBJ2-3	NA	TGTGCCAGCAGTTCTATCCCCAGCGCCAGGGCCGATACGCAGTATTTT	CASSSIPSARADTQYF
TRBV7-2	NA	TRBJ2-1	TRBD2	TGTGCCAGCAGCGCAGGACTAGGGGCCTCCAATGAGCAGTTCTTC	CASSAGLGASNEQFF
TRBV4-3	NA	TRBJ2-6	NA	TGCGCCAGCAGCCAAGATCTCGGAGCTGGGGCCAACGTCCTGACTTTC	CASSQDLGAGANVLTF
TRBV5-4	NA	TRBJ2-2	TRBD1	TGTGCCAGCAGCTTACTCCGACAGGGGGCTGGTGGGGAGCTGTTTTTT	CASSLLRQGAGGELFF
TRBV2	NA	TRBJ2-2	TRBD1	TGTGCCAGCTCTGAGACAGGGGGGGAGCTGTTTTTT	CASSETGGELFF
TRBV6-6	NA	TRBJ2-3	NA	TGTGCCAGCAAAAGGGACTTAAGCACAGATACGCAGTATTTT	CASKRDLSTDTQYF
TRBV7-6	NA	TRBJ2-7	TRBD1	TGTGCCAGCAGCCTAGGACCGGGACAGGGGTACGAGCAGTACTTC	CASSLGPGQGYEQYF
TRBV19	once	TRBJ2-5	TRBD2	TGTGCCAGTAGTATGTTCGGCGGGAGGGGAGAGACCCAGTACTTC	CASSMFGGRGETQYF
TRBV7-8	NA	TRBJ2-3	TRBD1	TGTGTCACTCAGGGGGCGCGGGTCGGCACAGATACGCAGTATTTT	CVTQGARVGTDTQYF
TRBV10-3	NA	TRBJ2-2	NA	TGTGCCATCAGGAAACAGGGCCTCAACACCGGGGAGCTGTTTTTT	CAIRKQGLNTGELFF
TRBV28	once	TRBJ2-5	NA	TGTGCCAGCATGGCCCTAGGGGGGGAGGAGACCCAGTACTTC	CASMALGGEETQYF
TRBV6-5	NA	TRBJ1-2	NA	TGTGCCAGCAGTTCCCCGACAGCTAACTATGGCTACACCTTC	CASSSPTANYGYTF
TRBV29-1	NA	TRBJ2-3	TRBD1	TGCAGCGTGAACCGGGACAGAAGCACAGATACGCAGTATTTT	CSVNRDRSTDTQYF
TRBV5-4	NA	TRBJ2-2	NA	TGTGCCAGCAGCTTGGACCTTACTAGCCCCGGGGAGCTGTTTTTT	CASSLDLTSPGELFF
TRBV6-5	NA	TRBJ1-1	NA	TGTGCCAGCAGGTTCGGACAGAACACTGAAGCTTTCTTT	CASRFGQNTEAFF
TRBV7-9	NA	TRBJ2-3	NA	TGTGCCACCCAGTTTCTAACAGATACGCAGTATTTT	CATQFLTDTQYF
TRBV5-1	NA	TRBJ2-3	TRBD1	TGCGCCAGCAGTTGGACAGGGGCCACAGATACGCAGTATTTT	CASSWTGATDTQYF
TRBV19	NA	TRBJ2-3	TRBD2	TGTGCCAGTACCAATAGCGGGAGGGCCGGGGATACGCAGTATTTT	CASTNSGRAGDTQYF
TRBV11-1	NA	TRBJ1-1	NA	TGTGCCAGCACCCTGGGCAGGGCCGGCACTGAAGCTTTCTTT	CASTLGRAGTEAFF
TRBV19	NA	TRBJ2-7	NA	TGTGCCAGTAGTATGTTGGCAGGGGCTGGCTACGAGCAGTACTTC	CASSMLAGAGYEQYF